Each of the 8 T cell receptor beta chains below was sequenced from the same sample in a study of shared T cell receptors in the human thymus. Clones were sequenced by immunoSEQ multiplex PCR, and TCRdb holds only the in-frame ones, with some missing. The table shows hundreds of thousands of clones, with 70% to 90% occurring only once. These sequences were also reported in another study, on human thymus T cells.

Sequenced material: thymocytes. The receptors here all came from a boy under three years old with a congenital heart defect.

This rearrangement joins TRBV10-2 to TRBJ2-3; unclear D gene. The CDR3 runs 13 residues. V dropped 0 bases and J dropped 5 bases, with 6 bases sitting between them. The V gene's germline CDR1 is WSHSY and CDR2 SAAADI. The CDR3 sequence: CASSESSQDTQYF. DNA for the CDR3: TGCGCCAGCAGTGAGTCGTCCCAAGATACGCAGTATTTT.

The CDR3 DNA follows: TGCGCCAGCATGAATTCCACGACCAGGGGACGTTTTTCCACAGATACGCAGTATTTT. This codes for CASMNSTTRGRFSTDTQYF. The chain is built from TRBV5-1 and TRBJ2-3; tentatively, D is TRBD1 (6 bases). The CDR3 extends over 19 amino acids. Germline CDR1 reads SGHRS; CDR2 reads YFSETQ. V lost 6 bases and J 2 bases, leaving 28 bases between the germline ends.

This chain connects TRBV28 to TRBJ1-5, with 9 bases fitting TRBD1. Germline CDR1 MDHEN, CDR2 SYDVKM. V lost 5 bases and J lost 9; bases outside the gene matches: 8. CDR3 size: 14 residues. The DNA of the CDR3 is TGTGCCAGCAGTCTACGACAGGGGGAGATGCCCCAGCATTTT. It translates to CASSLRQGEMPQHF.

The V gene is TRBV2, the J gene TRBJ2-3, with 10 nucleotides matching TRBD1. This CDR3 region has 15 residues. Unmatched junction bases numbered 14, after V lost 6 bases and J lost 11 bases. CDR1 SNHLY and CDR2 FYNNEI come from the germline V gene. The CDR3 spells CASRAGDRGAGKQYF. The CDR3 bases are TGTGCCAGCAGAGCCGGGGACAGGGGAGCTGGGAAGCAGTATTTT.

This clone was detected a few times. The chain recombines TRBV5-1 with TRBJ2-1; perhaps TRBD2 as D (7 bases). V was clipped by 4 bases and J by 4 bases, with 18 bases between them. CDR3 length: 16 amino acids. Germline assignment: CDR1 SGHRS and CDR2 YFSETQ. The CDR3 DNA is TGCGCCAGCAGCGGGGGGGGCAGGGGAAAGTACAATGAGCAGTTCTTC. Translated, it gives CASSGGGRGKYNEQFF.

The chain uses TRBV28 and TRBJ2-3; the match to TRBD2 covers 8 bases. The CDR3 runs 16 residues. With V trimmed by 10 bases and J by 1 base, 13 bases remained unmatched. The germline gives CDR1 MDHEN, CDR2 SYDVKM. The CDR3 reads CATDAREGAGTDTQYF. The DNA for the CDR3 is TGTGCCACCGACGCCCGGGAGGGAGCGGGCACAGATACGCAGTATTTT.

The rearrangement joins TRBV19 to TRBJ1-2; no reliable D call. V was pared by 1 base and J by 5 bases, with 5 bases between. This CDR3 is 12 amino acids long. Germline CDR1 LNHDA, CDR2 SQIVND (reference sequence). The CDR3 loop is CASSIVGYGYTF. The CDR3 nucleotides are TGTGCCAGTAGTATAGTCGGGTATGGCTACACCTTC. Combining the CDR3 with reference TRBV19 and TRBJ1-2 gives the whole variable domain DGGITQSPKYLFRKEGQNVTLSCEQNLNHDAMYWYRQDPGQGLRLIYYSQIVNDFQKGDIAEGYSVSREKKESFPLTVTSAQKNPTAFYLCASSIVGYGYTFGSGTRLTVV.

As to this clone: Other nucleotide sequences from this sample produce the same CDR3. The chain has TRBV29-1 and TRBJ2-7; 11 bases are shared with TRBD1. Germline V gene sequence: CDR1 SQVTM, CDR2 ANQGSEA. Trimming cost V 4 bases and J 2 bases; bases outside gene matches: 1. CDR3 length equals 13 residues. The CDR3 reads CSVGTGGTYEQYF. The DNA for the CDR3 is TGCAGCGTTGGGACAGGGGGCACCTACGAGCAGTACTTC.